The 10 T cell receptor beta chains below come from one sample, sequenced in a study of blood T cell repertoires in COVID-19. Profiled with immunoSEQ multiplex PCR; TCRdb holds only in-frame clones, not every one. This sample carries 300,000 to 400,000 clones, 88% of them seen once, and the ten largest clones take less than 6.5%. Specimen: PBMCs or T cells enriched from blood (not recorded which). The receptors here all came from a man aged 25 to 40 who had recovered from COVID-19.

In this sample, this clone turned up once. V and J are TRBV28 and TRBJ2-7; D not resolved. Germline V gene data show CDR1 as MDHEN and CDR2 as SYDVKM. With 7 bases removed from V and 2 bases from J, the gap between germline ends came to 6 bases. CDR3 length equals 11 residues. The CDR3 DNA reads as TGTGCCAGCACCAGCGCCTACGAGCAGTACTTC. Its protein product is CASTSAYEQYF.

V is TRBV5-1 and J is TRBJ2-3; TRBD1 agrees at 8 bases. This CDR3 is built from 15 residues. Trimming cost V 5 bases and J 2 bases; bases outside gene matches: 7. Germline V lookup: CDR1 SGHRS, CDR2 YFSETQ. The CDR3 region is CASRGDRIYTDTQYF. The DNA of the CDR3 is TGCGCCAGCAGGGGGGACAGGATATACACAGATACGCAGTATTTT.

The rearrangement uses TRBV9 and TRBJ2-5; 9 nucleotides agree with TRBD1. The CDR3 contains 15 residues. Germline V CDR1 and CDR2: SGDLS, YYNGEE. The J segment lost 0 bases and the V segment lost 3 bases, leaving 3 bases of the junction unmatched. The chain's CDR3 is CASSGGQGDQETQYF. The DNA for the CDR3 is TGTGCCAGCAGCGGGGGACAGGGTGACCAAGAGACCCAGTACTTC.

DNA for the CDR3: TGTGCCAGCAGTCCTCTTTTAGCGGGGGCACGAGAGACCCAGTACTTC. Protein sequence: CASSPLLAGARETQYF. The genes are TRBV27 and TRBJ2-5; 9 bases align to TRBD2. With 5 bases clipped from V and 4 bases from J, the junction kept 11 bases outside the gene matches. In germline, CDR1 is MNHEY, CDR2 SMNVEV (reference sequence). This CDR3 contains 16 residues.

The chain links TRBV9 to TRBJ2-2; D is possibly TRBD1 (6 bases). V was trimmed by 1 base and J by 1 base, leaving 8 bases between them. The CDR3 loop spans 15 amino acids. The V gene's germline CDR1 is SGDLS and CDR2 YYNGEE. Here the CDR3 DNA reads TGTGCCAGCAGCGTATGGACAGAGAACACCGGGGAGCTGTTTTTT. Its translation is CASSVWTENTGELFF. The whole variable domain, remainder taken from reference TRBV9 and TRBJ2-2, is DSGVTQTPKHLITATGQRVTLRCSPRSGDLSVYWYQQSLDQGLQFLIQYYNGEERAKGNILERFSAQQFPDLHSELNLSSLELGDSALYFCASSVWTENTGELFFGEGSRLTVL.

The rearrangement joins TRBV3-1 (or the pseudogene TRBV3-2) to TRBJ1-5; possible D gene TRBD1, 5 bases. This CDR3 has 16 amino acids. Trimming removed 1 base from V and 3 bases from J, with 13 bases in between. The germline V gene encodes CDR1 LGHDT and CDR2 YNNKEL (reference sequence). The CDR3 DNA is TGTGCCAGCAGCCAAGCGGGGGGACGGAACAATCAGCCCCAGCATTTT. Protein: CASSQAGGRNNQPQHF.

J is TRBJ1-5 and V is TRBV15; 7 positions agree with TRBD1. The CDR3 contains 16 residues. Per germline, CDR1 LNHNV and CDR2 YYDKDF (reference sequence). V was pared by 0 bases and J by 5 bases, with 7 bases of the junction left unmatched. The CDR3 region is CATSRDSRTGDQPQHF. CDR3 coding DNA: TGTGCCACCAGCAGAGATTCTCGTACAGGGGATCAGCCCCAGCATTTT.

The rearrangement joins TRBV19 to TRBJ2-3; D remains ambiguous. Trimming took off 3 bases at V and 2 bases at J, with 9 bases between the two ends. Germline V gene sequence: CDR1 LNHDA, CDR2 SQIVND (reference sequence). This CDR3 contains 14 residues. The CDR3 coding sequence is TGTGCCAGTAGTATCGGCGGCCTCACAGATACGCAGTATTTT. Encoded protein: CASSIGGLTDTQYF.

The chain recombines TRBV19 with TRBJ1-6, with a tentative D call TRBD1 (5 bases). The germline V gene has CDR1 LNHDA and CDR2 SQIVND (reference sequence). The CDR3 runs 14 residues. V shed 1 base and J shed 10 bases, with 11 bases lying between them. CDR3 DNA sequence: TGTGCCAGTAGTATAGGGACGGGGGAGTCACCCCTCCACTTT. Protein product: CASSIGTGESPLHF.

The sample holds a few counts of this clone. CDR3 amino acids: CASRGGRTGETQYF. The CDR3 DNA reads as TGTGCCAGCAGGGGAGGAAGGACGGGGGAGACCCAGTACTTC. This chain joins TRBV5-4 and TRBJ2-5; weak D call: TRBD2 (6 bases). Trimming shortened V by 5 bases and J by 5 bases, and 16 bases separated the two germline ends. CDR3 length: 14 amino acids. Germline V gene sequence: CDR1 SGHNT, CDR2 YYREEE (reference sequence).